This T cell receptor beta chain is drawn from a study of cytomegalovirus exposure and HLA in healthy donors. PCR was performed using 60 Vbeta and 13 Jbeta primers. TCRdb's copy holds only in-frame clones and misses some; the assay was immunoSEQ multiplex PCR. The sample lists more than 95,000 clones, roughly 80% occurring once. This clone appeared a few times. Trimming removed 4 bases from V and 4 bases from J; junction bases left unmatched: 6. Germline CDR1 reads LNHDA; CDR2 reads SQIVND (reference sequence). This CDR3 spans 15 amino acids. The sequencing input was PBMCs. The chain joins TRBV19 to TRBJ2-1, with 8 bases identical to TRBD1. The receptor comes from a man younger than 45 in good health and CMV-seropositive. In DNA form, the CDR3 reads TGTGCCAGTAGTAGGACAGGGACGCCATACAATGAGCAGTTCTTC. It codes for CASSRTGTPYNEQFF.